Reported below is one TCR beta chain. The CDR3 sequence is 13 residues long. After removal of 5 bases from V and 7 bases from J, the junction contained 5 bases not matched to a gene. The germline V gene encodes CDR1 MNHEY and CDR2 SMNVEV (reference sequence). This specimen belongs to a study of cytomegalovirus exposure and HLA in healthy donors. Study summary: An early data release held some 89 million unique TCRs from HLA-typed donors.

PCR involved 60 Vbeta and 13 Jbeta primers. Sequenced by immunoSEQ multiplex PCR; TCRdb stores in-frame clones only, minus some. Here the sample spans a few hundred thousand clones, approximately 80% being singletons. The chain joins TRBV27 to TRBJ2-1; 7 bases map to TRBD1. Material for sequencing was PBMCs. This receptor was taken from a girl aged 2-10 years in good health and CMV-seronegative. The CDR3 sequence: CASSLGTANEQFF. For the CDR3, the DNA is TGTGCCAGCAGTCTAGGGACAGCTAATGAGCAGTTCTTC.